The T cell receptor beta chain described here comes from a study of cytomegalovirus exposure and HLA in healthy donors. This CDR3 is 12 amino acids long. From germline, CDR1 is GTSNPN and CDR2 SVGIG (reference sequence). The V segment lost 8 bases and the J segment 5 bases; nucleotides outside the gene matches: 5. Primers for the PCR totalled 60 Vbeta and 13 Jbeta. Method: immunoSEQ multiplex PCR; TCRdb's copy keeps in-frame clones and lacks some. The sample carries about 120,000 clones, 8.5% to 9% recorded once. This clone was detected only a few times. The sequence came from a woman in her thirties or forties in good health and CMV-seropositive. This rearrangement joins TRBV30 to TRBJ2-7, with TRBD1 identical over 11 bases. Source material: PBMCs. CDR3 coding DNA: TGTGCCCTCGGACAGGGGGCCCACGAGCAGTACTTC. Residues: CALGQGAHEQYF.